Below are 17 T cell receptor beta chains sequenced from a single sample in a study of T cells in pancreatic ductal adenocarcinoma. The selected patients with pancreatic ductal adenocarcinoma had surgery but no neoadjuvant therapy. Assay: immunoSEQ multiplex PCR; the TCRdb copy retains only in-frame clones and omits some. The sample contains over 100,000 clones, roughly 95% of which appear only once. Sample: PBMCs. All receptors come from a human donor with pancreatic ductal adenocarcinoma.

The chain combines TRBV5-1 with TRBJ2-1; D possibly corresponds to TRBD2 (6 bases). This CDR3 is built from 16 residues. V lost 0 bases and J lost 0, with 10 bases in between. Per the germline V gene, CDR1 is SGHRS and CDR2 is YFSETQ. CDR3 amino acids: CASSLVPGSSYNEQFF. The CDR3 DNA is TGCGCCAGCAGCTTGGTACCCGGGAGCTCCTACAATGAGCAGTTCTTC.

Written as DNA, the CDR3 is TGTGCCAGCAGCCCCATGACAGGGGCTGGAAACACCATATATTTT. This translates into CASSPMTGAGNTIYF. This chain links TRBV11-2 with TRBJ1-3, with 8 bases that match TRBD1. CDR1 and CDR2 from the germline V gene are SGHAT and FQNNGV. The CDR3 runs 15 residues. The trim removed 5 bases at V and 2 bases at J, leaving 5 bases unmatched.

The chain has TRBV5-1 and TRBJ1-5; weak D call: TRBD1 (5 bases). Trimming cost V 0 bases and J 7 bases, with 11 bases left between them. The CDR3 has 14 residues. The germline CDR1 and CDR2 sequences are SGHRS and YFSETQ. Here the CDR3 reads CASSLGQHGQPQHF. The CDR3 DNA reads as TGCGCCAGCAGCTTGGGACAGCATGGGCAGCCCCAGCATTTT.

The V gene is TRBV10-3, the J gene TRBJ2-7; tentative D call: TRBD1 (6 bases). V was trimmed by 10 bases and J by 4 bases, leaving 11 bases between them. Germline CDR1 and CDR2: ENHRY and SYGVKD. The CDR3 loop spans 11 amino acids. The DNA of the CDR3 is TGTGCCACTGGGACATTGTACGAGCAGTACTTC. Translated: CATGTLYEQYF.

This rearrangement joins TRBV7-9 to TRBJ2-7, with a possible D match to TRBD2 (5 bases). This CDR3 contains 15 residues. The germline V gene encodes CDR1 SEHNR and CDR2 FQNEAQ (reference sequence). Trimming left V 6 bases short and J 5 bases short, with 20 bases between. The CDR3 DNA is TGTGCCAGCAGTTTTATGGGCGGGCCTGGGAACGAGCAGTACTTC. Its protein product is CASSFMGGPGNEQYF.

The V and J genes are TRBV5-6 and TRBJ2-4, with D tentatively TRBD1 (6 bases). This CDR3 has 16 amino acids. In germline, CDR1 is SGHDT, CDR2 YYEEEE. Trimming pared 4 bases from V and 8 bases from J, leaving 22 bases between. The DNA for the CDR3 is TGTGCCAGCAGCGGGGGCGGTAGCGTTTTAACCGACATTCAGTACTTC. Translating it yields CASSGGGSVLTDIQYF.

The gene calls are TRBV18 and TRBJ2-1; 8 nucleotides match TRBD1. Losses at the gene ends were 6 bases for V and 8 bases for J; bases not matched to a gene: 9. Germline CDR1 KGHSH, CDR2 LQKENI. CDR3 length: 14 amino acids. The CDR3 loop is CASSPRTGIDEQFF. CDR3 DNA: TGTGCCAGCTCCCCCAGGACAGGGATCGATGAGCAGTTCTTC.

The V call is TRBV25-1, the J call TRBJ1-2, with D perhaps matching TRBD1 (6 bases). The germline V and J ends were trimmed by 4 bases and 4 bases, with 10 bases remaining between them. CDR3 length equals 13 residues. Germline CDR1 MGHDK, CDR2 SYGVNS. DNA of the CDR3: TGTGCCAGCAGTGGGGGACAAATCTATGGCTACACCTTC. Translation gives CASSGGQIYGYTF.

This chain joins TRBV29-1 and TRBJ2-7, with 8 nucleotides matching TRBD1. The germline CDR1 and CDR2 sequences are SQVTM and ANQGSEA. V shed 6 bases and J 1 base; nucleotides not matched to a gene: 8. The CDR3 consists of 14 residues. Here the CDR3 DNA reads TGCAGCGTGGGGACTCAGGGGGCATCCTACGAGCAGTACTTC. It yields the protein CSVGTQGASYEQYF.

In this sample, this clone turned up once. This sequence joins TRBV5-5 and TRBJ1-5; D call uncertain. This CDR3 is built from 14 residues. Trimming shortened V by 4 bases and J by 6 bases, and 14 bases separated the two germline ends. Germline assignment: CDR1 SGHKS and CDR2 YYEKEE (reference sequence). The CDR3 DNA follows: TGTGCCAGCAGCCCTCTGGGCAATGGTCAGCCCCAGCATTTT. Its translation: CASSPLGNGQPQHF. The full variable domain, with the rest looked up from reference TRBV5-5 and TRBJ1-5, is DAGVTQSPTHLIKTRGQQVTLRCSPISGHKSVSWYQQVLGQGPQFIFQYYEKEERGRGNFPDRFSARQFPNYSSELNVNALLLGDSALYLCASSPLGNGQPQHFGDGTRLSIL.

This chain joins TRBV10-3 and TRBJ2-7; 14 nucleotides line up with TRBD2. The V segment lost 0 bases and the J segment 5 bases; nucleotides outside the gene matches: 3. Per germline, CDR1 ENHRY and CDR2 SYGVKD. The CDR3 length is 16 residues. The CDR3 loop reads CAISESGTSGRNEQYF. The CDR3 DNA reads TGTGCCATCAGTGAGTCGGGGACTAGCGGGAGAAACGAGCAGTACTTC.

V is TRBV5-1 and J is TRBJ1-5, with D possibly being TRBD1 (5 bases). The germline gives CDR1 SGHRS, CDR2 YFSETQ. Between the trimmed V and J ends, which lost 4 bases and 3 bases, there was a span of 14 bases. CDR3 size: 15 residues. This CDR3 reads CASSIWGEANQPQHF. The CDR3 DNA reads as TGCGCCAGCAGCATCTGGGGGGAGGCCAATCAGCCCCAGCATTTT.

V and J are TRBV5-4 and TRBJ2-5; TRBD2 aligns across 8 bases. J was trimmed by 5 bases and V by 4 bases; bases with no gene match: 7. Per germline, CDR1 SGHNT and CDR2 YYREEE (reference sequence). The CDR3 contains 14 residues. The CDR3 reads CASSGSGRPETQYF. In DNA form, the CDR3 reads TGTGCCAGCAGCGGAAGCGGGAGACCGGAGACCCAGTACTTC. The full variable domain, its missing parts supplied by reference TRBV5-4 and TRBJ2-5, is ETGVTQSPTHLIKTRGQQVTLRCSSQSGHNTVSWYQQALGQGPQFIFQYYREEENGRGNFPPRFSGLQFPNYSSELNVNALELDDSALYLCASSGSGRPETQYFGPGTRLLVL.

The chain is built from TRBV6-5 and TRBJ2-5, with D maybe TRBD1 (6 bases). The CDR3 is made up of 16 amino acids. The V end lost 0 bases, the J end lost 1 base, and 12 bases lay between the germline ends. Looked up from germline, CDR1 is MNHEY and CDR2 is SVGAGI. The CDR3 spells CASSYSHRVLQETQYF. CDR3 bases: TGTGCCAGCAGTTACTCTCACAGGGTGCTCCAAGAGACCCAGTACTTC.

The rearrangement joins TRBV28 to TRBJ2-1, with 8 nucleotides matching TRBD2. The CDR3 length is 13 residues. Trimming took 8 bases from V and 7 from J; bases not matched to a gene: 7. Germline CDR1 is MDHEN and CDR2 is SYDVKM. The CDR3: CASGGLGGNEQFF. Here the CDR3 DNA reads TGTGCCAGCGGGGGACTAGGGGGAAATGAGCAGTTCTTC. The complete variable domain, with remaining parts taken from reference TRBV28 and TRBJ2-1, reads DVKVTQSSRYLVKRTGEKVFLECVQDMDHENMFWYRQDPGLGLRLIYFSYDVKMKEKGDIPEGYSVSREKKERFSLILESASTNQTSMYLCASGGLGGNEQFFGPGTRLTVL.

The chain employs TRBV5-1 and TRBJ1-1; tentatively, D is TRBD1 (5 bases). Trimming left V 2 bases short and J 3 bases short, with 8 bases between. Germline V CDR1 and CDR2: SGHRS, YFSETQ. The CDR3 has 13 amino acids. The CDR3 region is CASSLQDHTEAFF. The DNA for the CDR3 is TGCGCCAGCAGCTTACAGGACCACACTGAAGCTTTCTTT.

The chain couples TRBV6-5 to TRBJ1-4, with D maybe TRBD1 (6 bases). Between the trimmed V and J ends, which lost 6 bases and 10 bases, there was a span of 15 bases. The CDR3 length is 13 residues. Germline CDR1 MNHEY, CDR2 SVGAGI. DNA of the CDR3: TGTGCCAGCAGAGATACAGGGTTGGGAAAACTGTTTTTT. Translation gives CASRDTGLGKLFF.